The TCR beta chain under discussion was sequenced for a study of metastatic and nonmetastatic thyroid tumors (dated by TCRdb to about 2020). Study-wide context: Repertoires from peripheral blood and from tumor or nodule tissue samples of malignant and benign thyroid patients were compared. Points the paper makes about the study in general: TCR beta diversity was reported as significantly higher in malignant tumors than in benign nodules, in both blood and tumor samples.

From the cysteine up to the phenylalanine, the CDR3 has a length of 15 residues. The retained sequence is limited to the CDR3, 45 bases, with the frame set at the first base. From V the trimming removes 3 bases and from J it removes 1 base, while the gene matches leave 2 bases of the junction unaccounted for. CDR1 and CDR2 are drawn from the germline V gene: SGHRS, YFSETQ. Before undergoing thyroid surgery, none of the patients had been given any kind of treatment. The study retrospectively analysed patient clinical samples collected from about 2012 to 2018 using T-cell receptor beta sequencing. Receptors were amplified or captured by PCR. Sequencing took place on an Illumina HiSeq 4000. High-throughput sequencing was used to profile the TCR beta-chain CDR3 region of every patient. Per the source publication's procedure: The researchers built a classifier to tell apart papillary thyroid cancer patients with distant metastasis, based on CDR3 differences among clinicopathological groups. The Shannon index was used to measure repertoire diversity, and the Morisita-Horn index was used to measure how similar tumor and blood repertoires were. TCRdb ran its own pipeline on the public reads, namely fastp trimming at Q25 and MiXCR clone calling, and kept in-frame beta chains. These V and J calls derive from TCRdb rather than the authors' analysis. This sample gives fewer than 40,000 clones in total; about 20% of them show up just once. The ten most abundant clones make up 3% to 3.5% of the sample.

Of note for this clone: Its antigen has not been determined. No clone much larger than this one lies a single base away; base qualities are absent.

The receptor was isolated from a male donor with papillary thyroid cancer or a benign thyroid nodule (not recorded which). Some clones in this sample may be carry-over from other donors' samples. Recombination joined TRBV5-1 with TRBJ2-2, with 8 bases aligning to TRBD2. What was sequenced was tumor tissue. CDR3 protein: CASSSTSGNTGELFF. The sequenced DNA: TGCGCCAGCAGCTCCACTAGCGGGAACACCGGGGAGCTGTTTTTT. The reference TRBV5-1 and TRBJ2-2 proteins fill in what lies around the CDR3, so the full variable domain reads KAGVTQTPRYLIKTRGQQVTLSCSPISGHRSVSWYQQTPGQGLQFLFEYFSETQRNKGNFPGRFSGRQFSNSRSEMNVSTLELGDSALYLCASSSTSGNTGELFFGEGSRLTVL.